Presented here are 18 T cell receptor beta chains from one specimen sequenced in a study of post-analysis software for immune sequencing data. The study, taken as a whole, reports: Patients used about 5 TRBV segments, including TRBV5-6, TRBV5-1 and TRBV20-1, more often than controls.

Antigen specificity for these receptors is unknown. Each TCR beta cDNA library carried unique molecular identifiers. TCRdb ran MiXCR on the PCR reads and lists one entry per CDR3 protein. The sample includes around 260,000 distinct CDR3 sequences, 30% to 45% of them seen just once. The sequenced sample was blood. The source of these receptors is a girl between 10 and 17 years old with multiple sclerosis.

For the CDR3, the DNA is TGTGCCACCAGCAGAGGACGGATGAACACTGAAGCTTTCTTT. Its translation: CATSRGRMNTEAFF. The J gene is TRBJ1-1, the V gene TRBV15; D is ambiguous. The CDR3 has 14 amino acids. V lost 1 base to trimming and J lost 0 bases, with 6 bases between them. The V gene's germline CDR1 is LNHNV and CDR2 YYDKDF (reference sequence).

Remarks on this clonotype: Germline and junction disagree at one end, which may indicate a read error. The rearrangement uses TRBV5-1 and TRBJ2-3; 8 bases map to TRBD1. The CDR3 loop spans 13 amino acids. In germline, CDR1 is SGHRS, CDR2 YFSETQ. CDR3 in DNA: TGCGCCAGCAGTCCAGGGGGCACAGGTACGCAGTATTTT. Residues: CASSPGGTGTQYF.

This clonotype occurred many times. The rearrangement links TRBV28 to TRBJ2-3; TRBD1 agrees at 9 bases. V shed 4 bases, J shed 5 bases, and the junction held 4 bases outside the gene matches. CDR3 size: 14 residues. Germline V gene data show CDR1 as MDHEN and CDR2 as SYDVKM. CDR3 coding DNA: TGTGCCAGCAGTTCAGACAGGGGGTTAGATACGCAGTATTTT. As protein: CASSSDRGLDTQYF.

The chain uses TRBV14 and TRBJ2-5; possible D gene TRBD1, 5 bases. This CDR3 has 13 residues. From germline, CDR1 is SGHDN and CDR2 FVKESK. The germline V and J ends were trimmed by 1 base and 7 bases, with 10 bases remaining between them. CDR3 sequence reads: CASSQGGWGTQYF. The CDR3 DNA reads as TGTGCCAGCAGCCAAGGGGGCTGGGGGACCCAGTACTTC.

This clonotype was seen ten or more times. V and J are TRBV14 and TRBJ1-2; D is possibly TRBD1 (6 bases). Germline CDR1 and CDR2: SGHDN and FVKESK. Trimming cost V 0 bases and J 2 bases, with 13 bases left between them. This CDR3 comprises 16 residues. Here the CDR3 reads CASSQDGGRANYGYTF. The CDR3 coding sequence is TGTGCCAGCAGCCAAGATGGGGGCAGGGCCAACTATGGCTACACCTTC.

This clonotype was recorded at least ten times. This sequence joins TRBV27 and TRBJ2-5, with TRBD2 identical over 13 bases. Germline V gene data show CDR1 as MNHEY and CDR2 as SMNVEV (reference sequence). CDR3 length: 14 residues. V shed 10 bases, J shed 5 bases, and the junction held 7 bases outside the gene matches. CDR3 nucleotides: TGTGCCACCAGACTAGCGGGGGGCCGGGAGACCCAGTACTTC. This sequence encodes CATRLAGGRETQYF.

A single count supports this clonotype. The rearrangement uses TRBV24-1 and TRBJ2-7, with D perhaps matching TRBD2 (6 bases). The end of the DNA fits TRBJ2-5 better, so the J call may be wrong. Germline CDR1 KGHDR, CDR2 SFDVKD. The CDR3 covers 16 residues. The chain's CDR3 is CATSDFGGSGKETQYF. In DNA, the CDR3 is TGTGCCACCAGTGATTTTGGAGGGAGTGGGAAGGAGACCCAGTACTTC.

CDR3 sequence: CASSLEGGSPLHF. For the CDR3, the DNA is TGTGCCAGCAGCTTGGAAGGTGGATCGCCCCTCCACTTT. This chain connects TRBV11-2 to TRBJ1-6, with unresolved D. Germline V gene sequence: CDR1 SGHAT, CDR2 FQNNGV. The V and J ends lost 3 bases and 13 bases respectively, with 13 bases between them. The CDR3 consists of 13 residues.

This chain uses TRBV3-1 with TRBJ1-3, with 7 bases aligning to TRBD1. This CDR3 spans 14 amino acids. The trim removed 5 bases at V and 4 bases at J, leaving 5 bases unmatched. The germline CDR1 and CDR2 sequences are LGHDT and YNNKEL (reference sequence). The CDR3 DNA follows: TGTGCCAGCAGCTACAGGGGATCGGGAAACACCATATATTTT. Protein product: CASSYRGSGNTIYF. Using reference TRBV3-1 and TRBJ1-3 for the parts outside the CDR3, the full variable domain is DTAVSQTPKYLVTQMGNDKSIKCEQNLGHDTMYWYKQDSKKFLKIMFSYNNKELIINETVPNRFSPKSPDKAHLNLHINSLELGDSAVYFCASSYRGSGNTIYFGEGSWLTVV.

This rearrangement joins TRBV28 to TRBJ1-1, with D possibly being TRBD1 (5 bases). This CDR3 has 11 residues. The germline CDR1 and CDR2 sequences are MDHEN and SYDVKM. V was trimmed by 3 bases and J by 8 bases, leaving 7 bases between them. The CDR3 nucleotides are TGTGCCAGCAGTTTGGGGGAAGAAGCTTTCTTT. This codes for CASSLGEEAFF.

In the case of this clonotype: A read error is possible here, since a much larger clone lies one base away. The rearrangement joins TRBV6-4 to TRBJ1-1; 7 bases map to TRBD1. The CDR3 is 13 amino acids. J was trimmed by 7 bases and V by 5 bases; bases with no gene match: 7. Germline-derived CDR1 and CDR2 are MRHNA and SNTAGT. DNA for the CDR3: TGTGCCAGCAGTCGCGACAGGGACAGTGAAGCTTTCTTT. Translating gives CASSRDRDSEAFF.

This clonotype was observed at least ten times. This sequence joins TRBV7-8 and TRBJ2-6; D unclear. Germline V lookup: CDR1 SGHVS, CDR2 FQNEAQ. This CDR3 comprises 15 residues. The V and J ends lost 5 bases and 0 bases respectively, with 8 bases between them. The CDR3, as DNA: TGTGCCAGCAGCCCGGACCTCTCTGGGGCCAACGTCCTGACTTTC. Amino acid sequence: CASSPDLSGANVLTF.

This clonotype showed up just a few times. This sequence joins TRBV5-1 and TRBJ2-2, with D unclear. With 1 base removed from V and 5 bases from J, the gap between germline ends came to 6 bases. The CDR3 has 13 amino acids. Per the germline V gene, CDR1 is SGHRS and CDR2 is YFSETQ. CDR3 bases: TGCGCCAGCAGCTTGAAATGGACCGGGGAGCTGTTTTTT. The encoded protein is CASSLKWTGELFF.

As to this clonotype: At one end the junction does not follow the germline gene, possibly because of a read error. The chain carries TRBV28 and TRBJ1-5, with TRBD1 identical over 8 bases. Germline-derived CDR1 and CDR2 are MDHEN and SYDVKM. The CDR3 sequence is 16 residues long. The CDR3 region has the DNA TGTACCAGCAGTACCCGGACAGGGTGGGGCAATCAGCCCCAGCATTTT. This gives the protein CTSSTRTGWGNQPQHF.

In regard to this clonotype: The junction differs from germline at one of its ends, possibly a read error. The V gene is TRBV11-2, the J gene TRBJ2-2, with a possible D match to TRBD2 (5 bases). Germline CDR1 SGHAT, CDR2 FQNNGV. This CDR3 has 13 residues. The CDR3 is CASSLVGPGERFF. DNA of the CDR3: TGTGCCAGCAGCTTAGTGGGCCCCGGGGAGCGGTTTTTT.

Notes on this clonotype: A much larger clone differs by one base, so this may be a read error. The CDR3 here is CASAGAARSGANVRTF. In DNA form, the CDR3 reads TGTGCCAGCGCTGGGGCTGCACGGTCTGGGGCCAACGTCCGGACTTTC. This sequence joins TRBV6-6 and TRBJ2-6, with D possibly being TRBD1 (5 bases). Germline assignment: CDR1 MNHNY and CDR2 SVGAGI (reference sequence). CDR3 size: 16 residues.

The CDR3 here is CASSPTAGNYGYTF. The CDR3 DNA reads as TGTGCCAGCAGCCCTACGGCAGGGAACTATGGCTACACCTTC. The chain couples TRBV7-3 to TRBJ1-2, with D possibly being TRBD1 (5 bases). This CDR3 is 14 amino acids long. The V gene lost 5 bases and the J gene lost 2 bases, with 12 bases spanning the gap. Germline CDR1 is SGHTA and CDR2 is FQGTGA.

The V and J genes are TRBV20-1 and TRBJ2-3, with unresolved D. V lost 3 bases and J 5 bases, leaving 6 bases between the germline ends. The CDR3 is 11 amino acids. Germline V lookup: CDR1 DFQATT, CDR2 SNEGSKA (reference sequence). The CDR3 loop is CSARSQDTQYF. The CDR3 coding sequence is TGCAGTGCTAGGTCGCAAGATACGCAGTATTTT.